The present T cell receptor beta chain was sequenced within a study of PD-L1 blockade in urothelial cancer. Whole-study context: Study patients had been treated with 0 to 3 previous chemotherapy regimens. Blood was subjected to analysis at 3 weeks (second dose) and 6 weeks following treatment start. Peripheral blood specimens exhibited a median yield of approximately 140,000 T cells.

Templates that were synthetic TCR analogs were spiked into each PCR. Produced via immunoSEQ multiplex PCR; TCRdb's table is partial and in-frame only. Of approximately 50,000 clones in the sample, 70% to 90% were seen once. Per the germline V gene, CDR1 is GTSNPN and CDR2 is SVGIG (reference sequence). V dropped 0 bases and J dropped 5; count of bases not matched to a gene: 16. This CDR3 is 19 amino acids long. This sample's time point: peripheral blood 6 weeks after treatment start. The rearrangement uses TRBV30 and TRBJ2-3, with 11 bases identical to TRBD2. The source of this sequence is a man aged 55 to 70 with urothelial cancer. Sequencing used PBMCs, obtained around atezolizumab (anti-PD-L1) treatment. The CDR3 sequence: CAWSVLLAGGTPGGDTQYF. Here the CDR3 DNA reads TGTGCCTGGAGTGTACTTCTAGCGGGGGGCACCCCCGGAGGAGATACGCAGTATTTT.